The 5 T cell receptor beta chains below come from one sample, sequenced in a study of T cells in Graves' hyperthyroidism and ophthalmopathy. TCR beta CDR3 regions were amplified from RNA. The HTBI primer set was used in a first-round RT-PCR of the TCR CDR3. TCRdb analysed the multiplex PCR reads with MiXCR anew, one entry per CDR3 protein. The table includes about 210,000 distinct CDR3 sequences, 17% detected once. Sample: blood. These receptor sequences come from a man aged 50 to 60 with Graves' hyperthyroidism.

The chain couples TRBV20-1 to TRBJ2-2; 11 nucleotides match TRBD1. The junction had 18 bases not matched to a gene; V was cut back by 5 bases and J by 7 bases. Germline V gene lookup returns CDR1 DFQATT and CDR2 SNEGSKA (reference sequence). The CDR3 length is 18 residues. In nucleotides, the CDR3 is TGCAGTGCTTGGGACAGGGGGGTGCTAGCGGGAAGAGACGGGGAGCTGTTTTTT. It specifies CSAWDRGVLAGRDGELFF.

This clonotype was seen repeatedly, ten times or more. V gene TRBV20-1 combines with J gene TRBJ2-7, with D possibly TRBD2 on 6 matching bases. Germline-derived CDR1 and CDR2 are DFQATT and SNEGSKA (reference sequence). The CDR3 has 15 residues. Trimming shortened V by 0 bases and J by 1 base, and 13 bases separated the two germline ends. CDR3 sequence reads: CSARDPGLMSYEQYF. The CDR3 coding sequence is TGCAGTGCTAGAGATCCGGGACTTATGTCCTACGAGCAGTACTTC.

This chain connects TRBV19 to TRBJ1-1; 10 bases agree with TRBD1. J gave up 4 bases and V 4 bases, and 12 bases lay outside the gene matches. Germline V gene sequence: CDR1 LNHDA, CDR2 SQIVND (reference sequence). The CDR3 contains 17 residues. CDR3 sequence (DNA): TGTGCCAGTAGTACGGGACAGGGGAGGGGCCGAATCACTGAAGCTTTCTTT. This encodes CASSTGQGRGRITEAFF.

This clonotype was found many times. The chain is built from TRBV29-1 and TRBJ2-5, with 9 positions matching TRBD2. With V trimmed by 4 bases and J by 5 bases, 5 bases remained unmatched. Germline V lookup: CDR1 SQVTM, CDR2 ANQGSEA. The CDR3 totals 13 residues. CDR3 region: CSVGRTSDETQYF. For the CDR3, the DNA is TGCAGCGTTGGAAGGACTAGCGATGAGACCCAGTACTTC.

Only a few counts were recorded for this clonotype. The gene calls are TRBV5-1 and TRBJ2-1; 7 bases agree with TRBD2. Germline V CDR1 and CDR2: SGHRS, YFSETQ. Losses at the gene ends were 2 bases for V and 5 bases for J; bases not matched to a gene: 7. CDR3 length: 15 residues. CDR3 sequence (DNA): TGCGCCAGCAGCTTAGGCGGGAGTTTGGACAATGAGCAGTTCTTC. Amino acid sequence: CASSLGGSLDNEQFF.